This T cell receptor beta chain was sequenced in a study of Tregs in tolerant kidney transplant recipients (dated by TCRdb to about 2019). The study in broad terms: TCRbeta sequencing was used in the study to identify donor-specific regulatory T cells before combined kidney and bone marrow transplantation, and the identified cells were then tracked after transplant. Results the study describes overall, beyond this receptor: The study was limited by small patient numbers, and the findings need validation in larger populations and under other immunosuppression protocols. Donor-specific Treg expansion was found to exceed global Treg expansion in tolerant patients, suggesting antigen-driven rather than nonspecific expansion. Because the PCR primers were changed over time for some patients, nucleotide-level comparison could not be performed across the samples from those patients. Biological reproducibility was not directly addressed, though technical replication error appeared minimal. Expanding Tregs with activated donor B cells appeared to identify the most biologically relevant and donor-specific TCRbeta repertoire.

From the cysteine through the phenylalanine, the CDR3 covers 17 amino acids. Here the CDR3 DNA is all that survives: 51 bases in frame from base 1. Looking up the germline V gene yields CDR1 SGHRS and CDR2 YFSETQ. For TCRbeta CDR3 sequencing, genomic DNA from the sorted cells was extracted using the QIAGEN DNeasy Blood and Tissue Kit. Through immunoSEQ, high-throughput TCRbeta CDR3 sequencing was done commercially, including PCR amplification with internal controls and bias correction. The study's processing was this. Unique productive TCRbeta sequences were defined by CDR3 nucleotide sequence when primers matched and otherwise by CDR3 amino acid sequence together with Vbeta and Jbeta genes. To correct for sorting error, sequences found in more than one sorted population at a frequency ratio of 2:1 or less were discarded, and the remaining shared sequences were assigned to the population with the higher frequency. A sequence counted as donor-reactive if, in CFSE-low cells, the sequence had a frequency of at least 0.01% and was expanded at least 5-fold compared with unstimulated cells. Jensen-Shannon divergence, calculated on the top 100 TCRbeta sequences ranked by frequency, was used to quantify repertoire divergence. When a sample had multiple sequencing runs, each run was corrected for sorting error separately and the runs were then pooled. The immuneACCESS repertoire file appears here via TCRdb, limited to in-frame rearrangements. These files lack a portion of the clones; in checked studies, under half of the deficit traces to unresolved V genes, and the cause of the others is not known. V, J and clone size derive from that table, while D and trimming were established from the DNA sequence. The sample table holds over 70,000 clones, of which roughly nine tenths were seen once. Roughly 1.6% of the sample lies in the top ten.

The transplants used related donors with nonmyeloablative bone marrow transplantation, and mixed chimerism in the human trials was transient. Unstimulated Tregs (CD4+CD25+CD127-), CD4+ non-Tregs (CD4+CD25-), CD4 and CD8 cells were FACS-sorted from thawed PBMCs. Several combined kidney and bone marrow transplant recipients from the ITN036ST trial were included as patients, and samples were available only from these trial subjects. Healthy control blood was processed to PBMCs by Ficoll density gradient and cryopreserved, and patient PBMCs were collected before and after transplant. As to this clone: Its antigen target is currently unknown. The junction departs from germline at one end; a sequencing error may be responsible.

The sequencing used CD4+ T cells from blood (PBMCs), collected 24 months after the transplant. The clonotype comes from a human patient who received a combined kidney and bone marrow transplant. Some T cells may be donor cells from the graft after a transplant. The V and J segments used are TRBV5-1 and TRBJ2-2, with TRBD2 as a weak D call on 6 bases. CDR3 sequence: CASSFMELASDTEELFF. The DNA sequence follows: TGCGCCAGCAGCTTCATGGAACTAGCTAGTGACACCGAGGAGCTGTTTTTT.